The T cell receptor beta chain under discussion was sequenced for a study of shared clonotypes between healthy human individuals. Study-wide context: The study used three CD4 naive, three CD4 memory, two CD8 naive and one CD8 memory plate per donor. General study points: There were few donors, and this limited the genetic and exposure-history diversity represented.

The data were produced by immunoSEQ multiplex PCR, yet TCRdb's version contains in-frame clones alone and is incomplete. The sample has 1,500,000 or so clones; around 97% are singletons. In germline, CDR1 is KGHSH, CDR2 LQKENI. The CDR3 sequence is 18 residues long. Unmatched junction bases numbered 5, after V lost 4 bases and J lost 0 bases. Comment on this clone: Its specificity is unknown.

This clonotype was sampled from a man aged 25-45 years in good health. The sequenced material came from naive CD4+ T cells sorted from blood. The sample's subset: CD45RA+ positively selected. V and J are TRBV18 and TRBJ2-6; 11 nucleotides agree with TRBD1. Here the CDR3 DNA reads TGTGCCAGCTCACAGAGGGACAGGGGGGCCTCTGGGGCCAACGTCCTGACTTTC. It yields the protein CASSQRDRGASGANVLTF.